The clone carrying this T cell receptor beta chain was seen a few times. Its antigen is undetermined. The sample originates from a study of beta chain features in type 1 diabetes. V was trimmed by 2 bases and J by 7 bases, leaving 12 bases between them. Germline CDR1 reads SGHTA; CDR2 reads FQGNSA. The CDR3 contains 14 residues. Study results and caveats: For Type 1 diabetes patients, all four CD4+ subsets carried TCRB CDR3s that were moderately but significantly shorter.

Sequencing targeted expressed TCRB transcripts, as all isolated RNA had been reverse transcribed. The repertoire was sequenced with immunoSEQ multiplex PCR; TCRdb's copy has only in-frame clones and lacks some. The sample shows over 300,000 clones, 9.3% of them seen only once. Sequencing was performed on central memory CD4+ T cells from blood. The rearrangement joins TRBV7-2 to TRBJ1-5, with D uncertain. The source is a young man with type 1 diabetes. CDR3 sequence: CASSLMKGEQPQHF. DNA of the CDR3: TGTGCCAGCAGCTTAATGAAAGGAGAACAGCCCCAGCATTTT.